Sequencing of this T cell receptor (beta chain) was carried out in a study of CD8 T cells in Susac syndrome. From blood CD8+ and CD4+ T cells, TCR beta sequences were generated. The multiple sclerosis controls were treatment-naive patients with relapsing-remitting disease that was stable or active. Negative isolation was used for CD8+ and CD4+ T cells and FACS enrichment for TEMRA cells. CDR3 length: 14 residues. V was clipped by 5 bases and J by 8 bases, with 16 bases between them. Per germline, CDR1 MGHRA and CDR2 YSYEKL. When the RNA was reverse transcribed, random hexamers were used with an input of roughly 0.45 to 1 ug. Coverage of TCR beta CDR3 amplification by immunoSEQ multiplex PCR extended to 54 Vbeta and 13 Jbeta. Each CDR3 protein gets one entry after TCRdb re-called the immunoSEQ multiplex PCR reads with MiXCR. The repertoire holds 160,000 or so distinct CDR3 sequences, with over 95% as singletons.

Sample: CD8+ T cells from PBMCs. V is TRBV4-1 and J is TRBJ2-1; D unresolved. This TCR came from a human donor with multiple sclerosis. The CDR3 protein is CASSLGVSWDEQFF. Written as DNA, the CDR3 is TGCGCCAGCAGCTTAGGAGTGTCCTGGGATGAGCAGTTCTTC.